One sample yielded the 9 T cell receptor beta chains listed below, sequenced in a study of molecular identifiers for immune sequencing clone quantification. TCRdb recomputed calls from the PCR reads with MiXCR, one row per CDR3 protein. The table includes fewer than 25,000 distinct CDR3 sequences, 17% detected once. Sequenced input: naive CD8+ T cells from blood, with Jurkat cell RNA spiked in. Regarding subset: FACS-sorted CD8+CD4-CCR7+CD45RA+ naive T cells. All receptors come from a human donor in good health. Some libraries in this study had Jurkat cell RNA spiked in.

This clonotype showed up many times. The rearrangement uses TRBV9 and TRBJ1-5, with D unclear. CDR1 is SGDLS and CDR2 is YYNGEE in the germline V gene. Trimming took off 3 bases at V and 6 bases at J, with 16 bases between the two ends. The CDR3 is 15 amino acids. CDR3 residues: CASSGTTEFGQPQHF. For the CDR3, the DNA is TGTGCCAGCAGCGGAACGACGGAATTCGGTCAGCCCCAGCATTTT.

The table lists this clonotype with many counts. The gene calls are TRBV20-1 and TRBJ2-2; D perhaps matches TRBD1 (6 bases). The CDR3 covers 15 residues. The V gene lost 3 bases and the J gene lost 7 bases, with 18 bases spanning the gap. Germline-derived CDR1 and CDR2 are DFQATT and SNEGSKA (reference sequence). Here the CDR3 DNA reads TGCAGTGCTAGTCCGGCAGGGGAGAACTTCGGGGAGCTGTTTTTT. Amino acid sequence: CSASPAGENFGELFF.

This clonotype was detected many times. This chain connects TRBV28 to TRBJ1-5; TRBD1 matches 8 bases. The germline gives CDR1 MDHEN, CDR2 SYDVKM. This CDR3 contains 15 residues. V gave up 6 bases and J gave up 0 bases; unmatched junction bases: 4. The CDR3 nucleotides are TGTGCCAGCAGGGAGGGACAGGCTAGCAATCAGCCCCAGCATTTT. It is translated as CASREGQASNQPQHF.

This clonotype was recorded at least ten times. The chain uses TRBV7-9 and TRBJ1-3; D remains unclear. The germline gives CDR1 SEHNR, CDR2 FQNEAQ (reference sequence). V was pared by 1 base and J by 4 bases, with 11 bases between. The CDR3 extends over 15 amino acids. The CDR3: CASSLGTLRGNTIYF. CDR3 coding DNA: TGTGCCAGCAGCTTAGGGACGTTGAGAGGAAACACCATATATTTT. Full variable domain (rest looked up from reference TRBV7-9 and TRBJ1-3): DTGVSQNPRHKITKRGQNVTFRCDPISEHNRLYWYRQTLGQGPEFLTYFQNEAQLEKSRLLSDRFSAERPKGSFSTLEIQRTEQGDSAMYLCASSLGTLRGNTIYFGEGSWLTVV.

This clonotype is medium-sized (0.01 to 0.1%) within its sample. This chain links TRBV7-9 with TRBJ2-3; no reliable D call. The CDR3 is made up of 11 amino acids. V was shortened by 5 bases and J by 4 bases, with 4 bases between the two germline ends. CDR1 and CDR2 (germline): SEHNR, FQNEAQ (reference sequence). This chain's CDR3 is CASSPPDTQYF. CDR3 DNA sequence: TGTGCCAGCAGCCCCCCAGATACGCAGTATTTT.

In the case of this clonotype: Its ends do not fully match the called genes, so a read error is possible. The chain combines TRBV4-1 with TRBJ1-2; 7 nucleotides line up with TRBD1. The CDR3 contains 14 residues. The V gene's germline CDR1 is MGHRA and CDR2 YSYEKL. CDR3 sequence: CASSQETGNCGCTF. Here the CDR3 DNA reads TGCGCCAGCAGCCAAGAGACAGGGAACTGTGGCTGCACCTTC.

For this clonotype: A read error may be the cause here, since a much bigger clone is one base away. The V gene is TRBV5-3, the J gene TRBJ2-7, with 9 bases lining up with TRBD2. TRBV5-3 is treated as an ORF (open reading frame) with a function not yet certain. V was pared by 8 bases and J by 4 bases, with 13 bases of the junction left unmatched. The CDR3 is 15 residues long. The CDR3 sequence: CASCYIAGAMYEQYF. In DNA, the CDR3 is TGTGCCAGCTGCTACATAGCGGGAGCGATGTACGAGCAGTACTTC.

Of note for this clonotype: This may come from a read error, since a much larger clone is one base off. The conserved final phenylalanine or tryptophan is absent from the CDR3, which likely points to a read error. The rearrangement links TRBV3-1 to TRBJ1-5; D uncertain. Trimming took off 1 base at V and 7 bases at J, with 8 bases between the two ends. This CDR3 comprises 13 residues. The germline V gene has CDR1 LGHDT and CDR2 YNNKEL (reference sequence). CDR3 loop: CASSQGPQQPQHS. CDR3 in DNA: TGTGCCAGCAGCCAAGGTCCACAGCAGCCCCAGCATTCT.

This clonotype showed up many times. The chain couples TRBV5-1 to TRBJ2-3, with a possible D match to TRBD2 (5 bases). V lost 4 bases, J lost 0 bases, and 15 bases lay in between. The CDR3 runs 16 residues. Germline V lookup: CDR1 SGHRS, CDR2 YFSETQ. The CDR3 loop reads CASSPLPGISTDTQYF. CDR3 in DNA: TGCGCCAGCAGCCCTCTGCCGGGAATCAGCACAGATACGCAGTATTTT.